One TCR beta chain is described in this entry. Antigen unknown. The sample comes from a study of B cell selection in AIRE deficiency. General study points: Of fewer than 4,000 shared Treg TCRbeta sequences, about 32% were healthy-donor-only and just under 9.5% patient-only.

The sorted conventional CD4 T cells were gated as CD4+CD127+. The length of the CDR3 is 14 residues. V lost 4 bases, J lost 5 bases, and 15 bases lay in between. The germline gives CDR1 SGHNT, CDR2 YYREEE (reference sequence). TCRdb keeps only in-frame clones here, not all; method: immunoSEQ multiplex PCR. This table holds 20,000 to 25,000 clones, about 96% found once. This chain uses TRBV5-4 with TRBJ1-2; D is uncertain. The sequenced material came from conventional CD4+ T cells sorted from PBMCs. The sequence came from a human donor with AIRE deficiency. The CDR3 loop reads CASSTHSRMYGYTF. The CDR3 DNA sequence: TGTGCCAGCAGCACACACAGTCGTATGTATGGCTACACCTTC.